This T cell receptor beta chain was found in a study of CD8 T cells in Susac syndrome. The CDR3 totals 13 residues. The germline V and J ends were trimmed by 6 bases and 3 bases, with 12 bases remaining between them. The RNA, roughly 0.5 to 1 ug, was put through reverse transcription using random hexamers. Each CDR3 protein gets one entry after TCRdb re-called the immunoSEQ multiplex PCR reads with MiXCR. The sample comprises about 80,000 distinct CDR3 sequences, around 96% of which are singletons, and around 0.43% rests with the top ten. Findings and caveats of the study: Maximal CD8+ clonal expansion in Susac was observed within TEMRA cells and among active patients.

Note on this clonotype: Its target is not known.

The rearrangement uses TRBV23-1 and TRBJ2-7; a weak D match, TRBD1 (6 bases). TRBV23-1 is designated an ORF whose function remains uncertain. The receptor comes from a human donor with Susac syndrome. Input material: CD8+ T cells from PBMCs. The CDR3 region is CASSQKQGYEQYF. The DNA of the CDR3 is TGCGCCAGCAGCCAAAAACAGGGCTACGAGCAGTACTTC.